This entry concerns a single TCR beta chain. The V end lost 1 base, the J end lost 2 bases, and 13 bases lay between the germline ends. The CDR3 runs to 16 residues. Per the germline V gene, CDR1 is LGHNA and CDR2 is YNFKEQ. PCR was performed using 60 Vbeta and 13 Jbeta primers. Profiling relied on immunoSEQ multiplex PCR, and the TCRdb table lists in-frame clones only, not all of them. In the table there are a few hundred thousand clones, about 86% of which are singletons. The data stem from a study of cytomegalovirus exposure and HLA in healthy donors. This TCR came from a woman aged 55-70 years in good health and CMV-seropositive. The chain links TRBV4-2 to TRBJ2-3; possibly TRBD2 for D (5 bases). What was sequenced was PBMCs. Written as DNA, the CDR3 is TGTGCCAGCAGCCAAGTCGTTCTAGCTGACACAGATACGCAGTATTTT. Its translation is CASSQVVLADTDTQYF.